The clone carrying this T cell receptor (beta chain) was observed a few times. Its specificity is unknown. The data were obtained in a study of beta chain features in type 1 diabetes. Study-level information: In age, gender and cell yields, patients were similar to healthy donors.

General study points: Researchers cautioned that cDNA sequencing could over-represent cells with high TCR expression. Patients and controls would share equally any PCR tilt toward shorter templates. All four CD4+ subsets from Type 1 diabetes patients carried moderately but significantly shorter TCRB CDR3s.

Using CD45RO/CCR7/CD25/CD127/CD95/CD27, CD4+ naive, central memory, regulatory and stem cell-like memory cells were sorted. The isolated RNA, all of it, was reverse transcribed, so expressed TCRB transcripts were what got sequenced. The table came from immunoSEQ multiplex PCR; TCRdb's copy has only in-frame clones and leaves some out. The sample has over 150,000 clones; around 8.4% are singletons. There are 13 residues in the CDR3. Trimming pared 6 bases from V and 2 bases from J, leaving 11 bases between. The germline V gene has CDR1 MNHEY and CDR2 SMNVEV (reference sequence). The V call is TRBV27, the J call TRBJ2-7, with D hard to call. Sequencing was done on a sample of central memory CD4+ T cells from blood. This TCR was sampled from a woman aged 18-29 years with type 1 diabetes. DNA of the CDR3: TGTGCCAGCAGGGTTAGACACACCTACGAGCAGTACTTC. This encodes CASRVRHTYEQYF.